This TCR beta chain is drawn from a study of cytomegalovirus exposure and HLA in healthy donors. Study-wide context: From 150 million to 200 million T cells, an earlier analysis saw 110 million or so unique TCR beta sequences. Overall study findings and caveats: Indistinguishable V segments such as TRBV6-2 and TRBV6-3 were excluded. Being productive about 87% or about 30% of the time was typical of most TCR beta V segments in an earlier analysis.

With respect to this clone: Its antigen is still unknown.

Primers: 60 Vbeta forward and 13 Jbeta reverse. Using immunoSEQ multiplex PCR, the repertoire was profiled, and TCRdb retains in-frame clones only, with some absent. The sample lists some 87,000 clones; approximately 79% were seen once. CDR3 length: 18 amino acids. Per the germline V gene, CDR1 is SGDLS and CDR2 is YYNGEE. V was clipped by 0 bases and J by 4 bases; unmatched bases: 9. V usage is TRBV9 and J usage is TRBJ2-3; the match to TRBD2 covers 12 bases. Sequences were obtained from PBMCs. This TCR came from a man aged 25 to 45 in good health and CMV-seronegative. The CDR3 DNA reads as TGTGCCAGCAGCGTAGCTAGCGGGGGGGCCGTCTTCTCAGATACGCAGTATTTT. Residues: CASSVASGGAVFSDTQYF.